This T cell receptor beta chain was documented in a study of post-analysis software for immune sequencing data. About the study: There were relapsing-remitting, secondary progressive and progressive-relapsing multiple sclerosis among the disease courses included.

A word on this clonotype: Its target is not known.

The length of the CDR3 is 17 residues. Germline assignment: CDR1 SGHAT and CDR2 FQNNGV. With V trimmed by 4 bases and J by 6 bases, 7 bases remained unmatched. Unique molecular identifiers tagged the TCR beta cDNA libraries. T cells numbering 1 to 10 million yielded 500,000 to 550,000 cDNA molecules. TCRdb processed the PCR reads anew with MiXCR; each CDR3 protein has one entry. This table holds some 690,000 distinct CDR3 sequences, about 32% found once. Study-wide points: A few TRBV segments (TRBV5-6, TRBV5-1 and TRBV20-1 among them) occurred more frequently in patients than in controls. For normalized Chao1 diversity, multiple sclerosis patients scored significantly lower than controls did. F-measure co-clustering was strong for batch-matched samples.

This clonotype was obtained from a girl aged 5-17 years with multiple sclerosis. The sequenced sample consisted of blood. The chain uses TRBV11-2 and TRBJ2-1; 15 bases match TRBD2. The CDR3 nucleotides read TGTGCCAGCAGCTCAGGACTAGCGGGAGGGAAGGGCAATGAGCAGTTCTTC. Protein: CASSSGLAGGKGNEQFF.